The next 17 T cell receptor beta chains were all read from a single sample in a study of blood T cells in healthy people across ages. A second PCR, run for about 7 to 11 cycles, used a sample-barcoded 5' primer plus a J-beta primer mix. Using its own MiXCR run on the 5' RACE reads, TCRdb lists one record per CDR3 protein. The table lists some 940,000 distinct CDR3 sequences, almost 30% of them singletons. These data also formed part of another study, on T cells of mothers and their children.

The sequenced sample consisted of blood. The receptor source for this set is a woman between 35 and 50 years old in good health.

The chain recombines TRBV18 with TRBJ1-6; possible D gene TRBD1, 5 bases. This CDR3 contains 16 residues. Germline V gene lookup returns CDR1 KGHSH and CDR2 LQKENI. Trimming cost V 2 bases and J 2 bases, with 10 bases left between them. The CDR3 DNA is TGTGCCAGCTCACCAAGGGACGACGCCTATAATTCACCCCTCCACTTT. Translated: CASSPRDDAYNSPLHF.

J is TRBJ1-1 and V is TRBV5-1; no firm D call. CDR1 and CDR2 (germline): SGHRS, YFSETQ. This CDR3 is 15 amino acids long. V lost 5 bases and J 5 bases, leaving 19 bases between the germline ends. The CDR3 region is CASSQSPQVGTEAFF. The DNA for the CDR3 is TGCGCCAGCAGTCAATCACCCCAGGTGGGTACTGAAGCTTTCTTT.

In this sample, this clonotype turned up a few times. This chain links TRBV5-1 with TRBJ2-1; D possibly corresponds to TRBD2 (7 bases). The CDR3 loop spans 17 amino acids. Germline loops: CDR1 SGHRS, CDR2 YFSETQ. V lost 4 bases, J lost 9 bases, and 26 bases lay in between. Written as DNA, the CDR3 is TGCGCCAGCAGCGTGACAGGACCGACCGGGGGGCATGGTGAGCAGTTCTTC. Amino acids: CASSVTGPTGGHGEQFF.

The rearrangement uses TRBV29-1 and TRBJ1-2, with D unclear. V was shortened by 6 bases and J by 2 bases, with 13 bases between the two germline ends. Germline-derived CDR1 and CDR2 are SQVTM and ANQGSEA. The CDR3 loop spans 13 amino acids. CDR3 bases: TGCAGCGTCCCGCCGACGACGAACTATGGCTACACCTTC. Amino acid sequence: CSVPPTTNYGYTF.

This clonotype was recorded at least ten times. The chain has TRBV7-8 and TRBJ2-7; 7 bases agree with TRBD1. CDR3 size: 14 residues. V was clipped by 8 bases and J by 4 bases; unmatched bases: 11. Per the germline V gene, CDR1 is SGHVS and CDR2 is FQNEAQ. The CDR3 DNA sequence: TGTGCCAGCTCCGGGACAGTTTCGGGGTACGAGCAGTACTTC. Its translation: CASSGTVSGYEQYF.

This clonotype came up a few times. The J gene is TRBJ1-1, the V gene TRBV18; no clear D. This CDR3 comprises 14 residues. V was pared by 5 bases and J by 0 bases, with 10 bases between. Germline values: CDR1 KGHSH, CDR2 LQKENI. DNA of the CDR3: TGTGCCAGCTCAGAAATTGACATGAACACTGAAGCTTTCTTT. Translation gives CASSEIDMNTEAFF.

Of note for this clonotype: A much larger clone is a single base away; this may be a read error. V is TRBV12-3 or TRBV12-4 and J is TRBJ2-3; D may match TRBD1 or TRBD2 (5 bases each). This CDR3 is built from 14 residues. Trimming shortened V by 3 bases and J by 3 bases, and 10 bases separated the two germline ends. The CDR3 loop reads CASSFWGRTDTQYF. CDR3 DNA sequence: TGTGCCAGCAGTTTTTGGGGGAGAACAGATACGCAGTATTTT.

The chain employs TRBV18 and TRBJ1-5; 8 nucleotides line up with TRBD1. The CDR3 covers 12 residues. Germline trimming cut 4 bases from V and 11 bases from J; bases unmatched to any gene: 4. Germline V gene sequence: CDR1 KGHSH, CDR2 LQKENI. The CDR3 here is CASSQQGGAQHF. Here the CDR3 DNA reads TGTGCCAGCTCACAACAGGGGGGAGCCCAGCATTTT.

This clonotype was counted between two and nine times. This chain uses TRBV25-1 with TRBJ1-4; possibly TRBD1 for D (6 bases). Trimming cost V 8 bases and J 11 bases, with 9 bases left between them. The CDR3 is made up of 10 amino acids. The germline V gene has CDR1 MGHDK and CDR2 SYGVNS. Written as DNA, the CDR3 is TGTGCCAGCGGGGGCTTGAAACTGTTTTTT. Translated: CASGGLKLFF.

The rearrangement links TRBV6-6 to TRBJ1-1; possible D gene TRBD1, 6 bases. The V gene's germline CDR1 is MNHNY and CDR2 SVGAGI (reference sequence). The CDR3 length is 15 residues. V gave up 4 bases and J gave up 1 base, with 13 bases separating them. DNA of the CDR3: TGTGCCAGCAGTTCCGGGGGCGGTAGGAACACTGAAGCTTTCTTT. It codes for CASSSGGGRNTEAFF.

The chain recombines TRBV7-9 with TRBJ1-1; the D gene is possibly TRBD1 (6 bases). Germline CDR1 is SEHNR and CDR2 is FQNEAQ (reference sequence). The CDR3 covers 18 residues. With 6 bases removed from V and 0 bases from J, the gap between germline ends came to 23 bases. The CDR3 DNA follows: TGTGCCAGCAGGCTCCCGACAGGACGACTTATCATGAACACTGAAGCTTTCTTT. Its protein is CASRLPTGRLIMNTEAFF.

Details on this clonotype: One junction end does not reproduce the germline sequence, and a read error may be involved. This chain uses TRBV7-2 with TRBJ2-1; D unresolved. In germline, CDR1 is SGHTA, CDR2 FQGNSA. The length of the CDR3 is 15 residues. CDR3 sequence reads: CASSLVFGSGNVQFF. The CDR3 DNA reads TGTGCCAGCAGCTTAGTATTCGGTTCTGGCAATGTGCAGTTCTTC.

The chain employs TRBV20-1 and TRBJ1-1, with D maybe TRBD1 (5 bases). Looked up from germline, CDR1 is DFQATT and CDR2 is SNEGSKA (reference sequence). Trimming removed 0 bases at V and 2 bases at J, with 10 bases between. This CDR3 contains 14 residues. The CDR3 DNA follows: TGCAGTGCTAGAGATGGGGGAGGTAACACTGAAGCTTTCTTT. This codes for CSARDGGGNTEAFF.

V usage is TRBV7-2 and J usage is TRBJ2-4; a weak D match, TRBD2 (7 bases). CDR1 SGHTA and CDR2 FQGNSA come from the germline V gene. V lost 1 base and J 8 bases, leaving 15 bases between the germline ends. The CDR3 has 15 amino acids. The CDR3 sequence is CASSLVGGPVDIQYF. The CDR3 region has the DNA TGTGCCAGCAGCTTAGTGGGGGGGCCTGTGGACATTCAGTACTTC. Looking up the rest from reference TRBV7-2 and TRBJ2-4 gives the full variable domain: GAGVSQSPSNKVTEKGKDVELRCDPISGHTALYWYRQSLGQGLEFLIYFQGNSAPDKSGLPSDRFSAERTGGSVSTLTIQRTQQEDSAVYLCASSLVGGPVDIQYFGAGTRLSVL.

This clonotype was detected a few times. The CDR3 DNA reads TGTGCCAGCAGCGTCGGGGGGGACAGGGCCTACGAGCAGTACTTC. It is translated as CASSVGGDRAYEQYF. The rearrangement joins TRBV9 to TRBJ2-7; D is perhaps TRBD1 (9 bases). From germline, CDR1 is SGDLS and CDR2 YYNGEE. Trimming removed 2 bases at V and 2 bases at J, with 14 bases between. This CDR3 has 15 amino acids.

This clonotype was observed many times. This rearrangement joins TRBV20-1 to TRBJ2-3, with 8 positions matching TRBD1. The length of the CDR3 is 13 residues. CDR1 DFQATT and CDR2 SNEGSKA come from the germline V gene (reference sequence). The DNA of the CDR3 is TGCAGCAGGGGGCGACGAAGCACAGATACGCAGTATTTT. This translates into CSRGRRSTDTQYF.

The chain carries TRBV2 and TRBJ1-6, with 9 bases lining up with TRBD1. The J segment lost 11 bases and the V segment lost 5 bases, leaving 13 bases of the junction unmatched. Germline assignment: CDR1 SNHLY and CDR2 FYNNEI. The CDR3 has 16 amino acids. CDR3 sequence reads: CASSSIQQGAGPPLHF. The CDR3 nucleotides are TGTGCCAGCAGTTCTATCCAACAGGGGGCAGGCCCACCCCTCCACTTT. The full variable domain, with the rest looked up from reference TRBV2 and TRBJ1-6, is EPEVTQTPSHQVTQMGQEVILRCVPISNHLYFYWYRQILGQKVEFLVSFYNNEISEKSEIFDDQFSVERPDGSNFTLKIRSTKLEDSAMYFCASSSIQQGAGPPLHFGNGTRLTVT.